Following are 21 T cell receptor beta chains from one sample sequenced in a study of shared clonotypes between healthy human individuals. Sequenced by immunoSEQ multiplex PCR; TCRdb stores in-frame clones only, minus some. Of 2 million to 2.5 million clones in the sample, 85% to 95% were seen once. Sequences were obtained from naive CD4+ T cells sorted from blood. The subset is: CD45RA+ positively selected. These receptors were obtained from a man younger than 35 in good health.

The chain carries TRBV7-9 and TRBJ2-6, with D possibly matching TRBD1 (5 bases). CDR1 and CDR2 (germline): SEHNR, FQNEAQ (reference sequence). Trimming took 0 bases from V and 0 from J, leaving 9 bases between them. CDR3 size: 17 residues. For the CDR3, the DNA is TGTGCCAGCAGCTTAGCAAGACAGCTCTCTGGGGCCAACGTCCTGACTTTC. Protein sequence: CASSLARQLSGANVLTF.

The rearrangement joins TRBV28 to TRBJ2-7; TRBD1 matches at 7 bases. V shed 5 bases and J 3 bases; nucleotides not matched to a gene: 13. Germline lookup yields CDR1 MDHEN and CDR2 SYDVKM. This CDR3 region has 16 residues. CDR3 in DNA: TGTGCCAGCAGTGGAGCCGAGAGATACAGGGGCTACGAGCAGTACTTC. It codes for CASSGAERYRGYEQYF.

The chain uses TRBV7-9 and TRBJ1-1; D perhaps matches TRBD1 (5 bases). V lost 4 bases and J lost 8, with 20 bases in between. Germline V gene data show CDR1 as SEHNR and CDR2 as FQNEAQ (reference sequence). This CDR3 contains 15 residues. CDR3 protein: CASSSSTPGTGEAFF. CDR3 bases: TGTGCCAGCAGCTCGTCGACGCCCGGGACGGGCGAAGCTTTCTTT.

This clone was recorded once. The chain uses TRBV6-5 and TRBJ2-2; D ambiguous. V lost 6 bases to trimming and J lost 3 bases, with 14 bases between them. Germline values: CDR1 MNHEY, CDR2 SVGAGI. The CDR3 has 15 residues. The CDR3 bases are TGTGCCAGCAGCCTCGGTCTGAGCGACACCGGGGAGCTGTTTTTT. This translates into CASSLGLSDTGELFF.

The gene calls are TRBV5-1 and TRBJ2-7, with 12 bases matching TRBD2. This CDR3 spans 18 amino acids. Germline CDR1 and CDR2: SGHRS and YFSETQ. V gave up 0 bases and J gave up 2 bases; unmatched junction bases: 9. The CDR3 here is CASSLAASGGVSAYEQYF. CDR3 nucleotide sequence: TGCGCCAGCAGCTTGGCGGCTAGCGGGGGGGTCTCCGCCTACGAGCAGTACTTC.

This clone was detected once. The V call is TRBV18, the J call TRBJ2-1, with 8 bases that match TRBD1. Germline V gene sequence: CDR1 KGHSH, CDR2 LQKENI. This CDR3 spans 14 amino acids. The ends lost 3 bases at V and 6 bases at J; junction bases unmatched: 4. CDR3 sequence reads: CASSPTGAGNEQFF. The CDR3 region has the DNA TGTGCCAGCTCACCGACAGGGGCGGGCAATGAGCAGTTCTTC.

This rearrangement joins TRBV4-3 to TRBJ2-1, with 8 bases that match TRBD1. CDR3 length: 15 amino acids. Germline CDR1 LGHNA, CDR2 YSLEER. The V segment lost 3 bases and the J segment 3 bases; nucleotides outside the gene matches: 4. The CDR3: CASSHTGGIYNEQFF. The CDR3 nucleotides are TGCGCCAGCAGCCATACAGGGGGGATCTACAATGAGCAGTTCTTC.

This clone has only one observation. V and J are TRBV7-2 and TRBJ2-3; no firm D call. This CDR3 region has 18 residues. Germline V CDR1 and CDR2: SGHTA, FQGNSA. The V gene lost 7 bases and the J gene lost 2 bases, with 25 bases spanning the gap. Here the CDR3 DNA reads TGTGCCAGCACCTCAGCTACCCGACGGCCCGGACCCACAGATACGCAGTATTTT. Translating it yields CASTSATRRPGPTDTQYF.

This rearrangement joins TRBV5-1 to TRBJ1-2, with no clear D. This CDR3 spans 14 amino acids. V was clipped by 4 bases and J by 1 base, with 11 bases between them. Per germline, CDR1 SGHRS and CDR2 YFSETQ. CDR3 sequence reads: CASSRAEINYGYTF. As DNA, the CDR3 is TGCGCCAGCAGCCGAGCCGAAATTAACTATGGCTACACCTTC. Based on the CDR3 plus reference TRBV5-1 and TRBJ1-2, the full variable domain is KAGVTQTPRYLIKTRGQQVTLSCSPISGHRSVSWYQQTPGQGLQFLFEYFSETQRNKGNFPGRFSGRQFSNSRSEMNVSTLELGDSALYLCASSRAEINYGYTFGSGTRLTVV.

V and J are TRBV6-5 and TRBJ1-2, with D tentatively TRBD1 (6 bases). The germline gives CDR1 MNHEY, CDR2 SVGAGI. The CDR3 loop spans 14 amino acids. The ends were cut back, 5 bases at V and 8 bases at J, with 18 bases in the middle. The CDR3 spells CASSQPSQGGGYTF. In DNA form, the CDR3 reads TGTGCCAGCAGTCAACCTTCACAGGGCGGGGGCTACACCTTC.

The count of this clone is one. The chain recombines TRBV5-1 with TRBJ2-2; D is uncertain. Per the germline V gene, CDR1 is SGHRS and CDR2 is YFSETQ. The CDR3 loop spans 15 amino acids. V lost 4 bases and J lost 2, with 12 bases in between. CDR3 loop: CASSPAPQNTGELFF. The CDR3 DNA reads as TGCGCCAGCAGCCCCGCGCCACAAAACACCGGGGAGCTGTTTTTT.

The chain carries TRBV28 and TRBJ2-2; the D gene is possibly TRBD1 (5 bases). The V end was cut by 3 bases, the J end by 3 bases, with 11 bases between. CDR3 length equals 15 residues. From germline, CDR1 is MDHEN and CDR2 SYDVKM. The CDR3 loop is CASSLPQGDTGELFF. DNA for the CDR3: TGTGCCAGCAGTTTGCCCCAAGGGGACACCGGGGAGCTGTTTTTT. The full variable domain, its missing parts supplied by reference TRBV28 and TRBJ2-2, is DVKVTQSSRYLVKRTGEKVFLECVQDMDHENMFWYRQDPGLGLRLIYFSYDVKMKEKGDIPEGYSVSREKKERFSLILESASTNQTSMYLCASSLPQGDTGELFFGEGSRLTVL.

The V and J genes are TRBV27 and TRBJ2-5; TRBD1 might be the D (5 bases). Trimming removed 5 bases from V and 1 base from J, with 14 bases in between. Germline CDR1 and CDR2: MNHEY and SMNVEV (reference sequence). The length of the CDR3 is 15 residues. The CDR3 reads CASSRTPPPQETQYF. CDR3 nucleotides: TGTGCCAGCAGTCGGACACCTCCACCCCAAGAGACCCAGTACTTC.

The chain links TRBV5-1 to TRBJ2-5; 9 bases agree with TRBD1. The DNA end is more similar to TRBJ2-7, so the J call may be wrong. The CDR3 length is 15 residues. The germline gives CDR1 SGHRS, CDR2 YFSETQ. The CDR3 DNA reads as TGCGCCAGCAGCTCGTGGGTAGGACAGGGGTACGAGCAGTACTTC. This encodes CASSSWVGQGYEQYF.

The genes are TRBV9 and TRBJ2-2; D remains unclear. CDR1 SGDLS and CDR2 YYNGEE come from the germline V gene. The V gene lost 5 bases and the J gene lost 6 bases, with 8 bases spanning the gap. This CDR3 comprises 12 residues. CDR3 nucleotide sequence: TGTGCCAGCAGTTACCCGGCCGGGGAGCTGTTTTTT. It yields the protein CASSYPAGELFF.

About this clone itself: Other DNA sequences from this sample encode an identical CDR3 as well. The chain uses TRBV10-3 and TRBJ1-5; D is uncertain. The CDR3 runs to 14 residues. CDR1 is ENHRY, CDR2 SYGVKD, per germline. V lost 3 bases and J lost 2, with 8 bases in between. Here the CDR3 DNA reads TGTGCCATCAGTGACTCTGGGGGCAATCAGCCCCAGCATTTT. Protein sequence: CAISDSGGNQPQHF.

The chain uses TRBV7-9 and TRBJ2-2, with 10 bases aligning to TRBD2. CDR1 and CDR2 from the germline V gene are SEHNR and FQNEAQ (reference sequence). The CDR3 is 16 amino acids. J was trimmed by 6 bases and V by 5 bases; bases with no gene match: 9. The CDR3 DNA is TGTGCCAGCAGCATAGGCGGGACTAGCGCGCCCGGGGAGCTGTTTTTT. Translated: CASSIGGTSAPGELFF.

The V and J genes are TRBV9 and TRBJ2-7; no reliable D call. The CDR3 runs 14 residues. Per the germline V gene, CDR1 is SGDLS and CDR2 is YYNGEE. Trimming cost V 0 bases and J 2 bases, with 9 bases left between them. The CDR3 reads CASSVASLAYEQYF. DNA of the CDR3: TGTGCCAGCAGCGTAGCCAGCCTTGCCTACGAGCAGTACTTC.

As concerns this clone: The identical CDR3 is also encoded by other nucleotide sequences in the sample. J is TRBJ2-2 and V is TRBV10-2; D is unresolved. The CDR3 contains 12 residues. V lost 6 bases to trimming and J lost 4 bases, with 6 bases between them. Germline V gene data show CDR1 as WSHSY and CDR2 as SAAADI. CDR3 DNA sequence: TGCGCCAGCAGAGGAACCACCGGGGAGCTGTTTTTT. This codes for CASRGTTGELFF.

V and J are TRBV4-1 and TRBJ2-7, with D possibly TRBD1 on 6 matching bases. CDR3 length: 15 residues. The V gene's germline CDR1 is MGHRA and CDR2 YSYEKL. V was trimmed by 1 base and J by 4 bases, leaving 14 bases between them. CDR3 coding DNA: TGCGCCAGCAGCCAAGTGGGGCAGGGGCCGTACGAGCAGTACTTC. Its protein is CASSQVGQGPYEQYF.

The V and J genes are TRBV2 and TRBJ2-7; 8 nucleotides align to TRBD1. This CDR3 comprises 13 residues. From germline, CDR1 is SNHLY and CDR2 FYNNEI. Trimming removed 4 bases from V and 5 bases from J; junction bases left unmatched: 4. CDR3 in amino acids: CASSGGTGHEQYF. CDR3 sequence (DNA): TGTGCCAGCAGTGGGGGGACAGGCCACGAGCAGTACTTC.